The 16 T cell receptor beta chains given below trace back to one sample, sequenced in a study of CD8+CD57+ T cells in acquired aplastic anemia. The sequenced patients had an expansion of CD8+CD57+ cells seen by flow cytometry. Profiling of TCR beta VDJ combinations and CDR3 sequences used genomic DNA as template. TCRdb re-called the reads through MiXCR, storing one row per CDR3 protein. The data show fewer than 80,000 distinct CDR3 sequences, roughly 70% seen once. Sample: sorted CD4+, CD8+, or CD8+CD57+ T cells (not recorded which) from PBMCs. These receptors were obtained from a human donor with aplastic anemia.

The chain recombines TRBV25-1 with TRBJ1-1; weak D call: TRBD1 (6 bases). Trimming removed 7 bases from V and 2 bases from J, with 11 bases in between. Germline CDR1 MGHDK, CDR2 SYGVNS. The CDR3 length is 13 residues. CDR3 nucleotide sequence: TGTGCCAGCAAGAGGGGGGGAAACACTGAAGCTTTCTTT. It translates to CASKRGGNTEAFF.

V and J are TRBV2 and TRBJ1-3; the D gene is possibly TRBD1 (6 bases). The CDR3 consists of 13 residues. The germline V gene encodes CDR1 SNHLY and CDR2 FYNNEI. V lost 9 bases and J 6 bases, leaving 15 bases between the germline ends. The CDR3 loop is CARSQGNENTIYF. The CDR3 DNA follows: TGTGCCAGATCCCAGGGGAACGAAAACACCATATATTTT.

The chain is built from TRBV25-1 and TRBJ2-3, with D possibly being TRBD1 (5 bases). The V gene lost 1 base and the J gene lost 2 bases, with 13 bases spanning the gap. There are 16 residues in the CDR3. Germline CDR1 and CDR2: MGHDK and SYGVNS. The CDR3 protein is CASSELSQGSTDTQYF. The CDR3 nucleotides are TGTGCCAGCAGTGAATTGTCCCAGGGATCCACAGATACGCAGTATTTT.

CDR3 in amino acids: CAISEPGEGTEAFF. In nucleotides, the CDR3 is TGTGCCATCAGTGAACCCGGGGAGGGCACTGAAGCTTTCTTT. The genes are TRBV10-3 and TRBJ1-1; D remains unclear. Germline CDR1 reads ENHRY; CDR2 reads SYGVKD. The CDR3 spans 14 residues. With 3 bases removed from V and 4 bases from J, the gap between germline ends came to 12 bases.

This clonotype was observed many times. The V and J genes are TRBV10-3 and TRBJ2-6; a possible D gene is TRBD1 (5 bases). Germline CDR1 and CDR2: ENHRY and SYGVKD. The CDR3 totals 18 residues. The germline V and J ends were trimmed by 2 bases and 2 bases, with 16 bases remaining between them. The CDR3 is CAISEEDTLVAGANVLTF. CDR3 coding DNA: TGTGCCATCAGTGAGGAGGACACGCTGGTAGCTGGGGCCAACGTCCTGACTTTC.

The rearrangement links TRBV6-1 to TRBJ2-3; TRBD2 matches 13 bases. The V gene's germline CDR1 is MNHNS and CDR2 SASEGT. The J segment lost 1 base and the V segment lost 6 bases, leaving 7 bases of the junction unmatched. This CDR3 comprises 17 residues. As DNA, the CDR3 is TGTGCCAGCAGACTGGGGACTAGCGGGACCCGCACAGATACGCAGTATTTT. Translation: CASRLGTSGTRTDTQYF.

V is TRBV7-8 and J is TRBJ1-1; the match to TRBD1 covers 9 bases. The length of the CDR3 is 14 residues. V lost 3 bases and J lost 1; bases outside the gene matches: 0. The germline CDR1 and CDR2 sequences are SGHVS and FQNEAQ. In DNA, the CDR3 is TGTGCCAGCAGCTTGGACAGGGGGAACACTGAAGCTTTCTTT. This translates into CASSLDRGNTEAFF.

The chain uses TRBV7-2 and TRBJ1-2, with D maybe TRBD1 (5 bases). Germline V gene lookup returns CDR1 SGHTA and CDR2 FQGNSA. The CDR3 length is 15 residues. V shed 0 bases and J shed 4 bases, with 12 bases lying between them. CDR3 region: CASSLAAGAGYGYTF. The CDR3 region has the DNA TGTGCCAGCAGCTTAGCGGCCGGGGCAGGCTATGGCTACACCTTC.

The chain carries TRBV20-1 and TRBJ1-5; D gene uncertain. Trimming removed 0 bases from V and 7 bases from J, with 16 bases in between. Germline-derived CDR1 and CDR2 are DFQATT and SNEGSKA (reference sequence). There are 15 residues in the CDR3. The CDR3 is CSARDEGGSEQPQHF. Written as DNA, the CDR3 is TGCAGTGCTAGAGACGAAGGAGGGTCGGAGCAGCCCCAGCATTTT.

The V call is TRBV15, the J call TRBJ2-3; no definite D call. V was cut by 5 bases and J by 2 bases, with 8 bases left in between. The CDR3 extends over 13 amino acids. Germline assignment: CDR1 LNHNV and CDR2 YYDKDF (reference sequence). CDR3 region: CATSLDITDTQYF. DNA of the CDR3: TGTGCCACCAGCCTTGACATCACAGATACGCAGTATTTT.

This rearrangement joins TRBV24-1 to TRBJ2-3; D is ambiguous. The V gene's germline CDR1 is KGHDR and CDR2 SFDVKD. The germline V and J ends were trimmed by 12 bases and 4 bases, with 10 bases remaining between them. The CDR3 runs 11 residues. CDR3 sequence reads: CAASSADTQYF. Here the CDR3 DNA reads TGTGCCGCATCGAGCGCAGATACGCAGTATTTT.

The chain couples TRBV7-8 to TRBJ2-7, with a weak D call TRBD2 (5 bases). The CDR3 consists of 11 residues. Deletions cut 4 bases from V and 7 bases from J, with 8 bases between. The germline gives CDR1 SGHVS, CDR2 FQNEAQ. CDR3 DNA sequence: TGTGCCAGCAGCTCGAGGGTTGAGCAGTACTTC. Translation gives CASSSRVEQYF.

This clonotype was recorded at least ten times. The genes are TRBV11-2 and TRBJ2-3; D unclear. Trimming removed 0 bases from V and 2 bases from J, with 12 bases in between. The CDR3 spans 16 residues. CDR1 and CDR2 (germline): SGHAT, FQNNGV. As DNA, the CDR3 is TGTGCCAGCAGCTTAGATCGTGGACGGCCCACAGATACGCAGTATTTT. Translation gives CASSLDRGRPTDTQYF.

The CDR3 coding sequence is TGTGCCAGCAGTGCGGACAGGGGCAGGAGCTACACCTTC. This translates into CASSADRGRSYTF. The V gene is TRBV2, the J gene TRBJ1-2; 9 bases are shared with TRBD1. The V segment lost 4 bases and the J segment 9 bases; nucleotides outside the gene matches: 6. The CDR3 is made up of 13 amino acids. Germline assignment: CDR1 SNHLY and CDR2 FYNNEI.

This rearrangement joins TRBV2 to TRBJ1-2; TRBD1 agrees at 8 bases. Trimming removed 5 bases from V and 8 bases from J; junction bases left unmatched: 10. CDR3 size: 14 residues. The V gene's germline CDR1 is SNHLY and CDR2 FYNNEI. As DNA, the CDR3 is TGTGCCAGCAGTACCCTCCCACAGGGGGACGGCTACACCTTC. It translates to CASSTLPQGDGYTF. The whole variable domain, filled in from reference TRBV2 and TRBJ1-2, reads EPEVTQTPSHQVTQMGQEVILRCVPISNHLYFYWYRQILGQKVEFLVSFYNNEISEKSEIFDDQFSVERPDGSNFTLKIRSTKLEDSAMYFCASSTLPQGDGYTFGSGTRLTVV.

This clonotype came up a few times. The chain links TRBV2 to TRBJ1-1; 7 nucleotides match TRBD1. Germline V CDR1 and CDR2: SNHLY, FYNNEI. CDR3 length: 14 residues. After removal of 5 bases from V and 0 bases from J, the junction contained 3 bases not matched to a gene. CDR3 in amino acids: CASSLDRMNTEAFF. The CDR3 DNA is TGTGCCAGCAGTTTGGACAGGATGAACACTGAAGCTTTCTTT. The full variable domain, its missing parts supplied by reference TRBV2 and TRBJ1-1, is EPEVTQTPSHQVTQMGQEVILRCVPISNHLYFYWYRQILGQKVEFLVSFYNNEISEKSEIFDDQFSVERPDGSNFTLKIRSTKLEDSAMYFCASSLDRMNTEAFFGQGTRLTVV.